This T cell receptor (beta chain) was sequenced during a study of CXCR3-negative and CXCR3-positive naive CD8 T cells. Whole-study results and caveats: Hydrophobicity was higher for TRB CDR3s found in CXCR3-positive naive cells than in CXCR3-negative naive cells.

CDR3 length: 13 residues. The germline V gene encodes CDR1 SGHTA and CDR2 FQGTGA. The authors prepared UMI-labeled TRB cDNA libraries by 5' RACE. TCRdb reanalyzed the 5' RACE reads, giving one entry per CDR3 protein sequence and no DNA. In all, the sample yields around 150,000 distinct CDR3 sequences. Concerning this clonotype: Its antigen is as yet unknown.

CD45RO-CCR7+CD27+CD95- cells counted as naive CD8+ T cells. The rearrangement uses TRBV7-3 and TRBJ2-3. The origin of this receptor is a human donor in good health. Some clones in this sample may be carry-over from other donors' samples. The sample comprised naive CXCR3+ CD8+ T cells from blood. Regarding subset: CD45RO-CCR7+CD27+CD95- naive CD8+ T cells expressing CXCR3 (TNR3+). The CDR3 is CASSLLSTDTQYF.